Each of the 26 T cell receptor beta chains below was sequenced from the same sample in a study of blood T cell repertoires in COVID-19. The data were produced by immunoSEQ multiplex PCR, yet TCRdb's version contains in-frame clones alone and is incomplete. The sample comprises 100,000 or so clones, about 80% of which are singletons, and 15% to 20% rests with the top ten. Material: peripheral blood. All receptors come from a man at least 80 years old with acute or convalescent COVID-19.

The genes are TRBV11-2 and TRBJ2-5; D is uncertain. Germline CDR1 and CDR2: SGHAT and FQNNGV. This CDR3 contains 17 residues. Trimming pared 5 bases from V and 1 base from J, leaving 20 bases between. This CDR3 is CASSTILSLRVQETQYF. The DNA of the CDR3 is TGTGCCAGCAGCACGATTTTAAGTCTTCGGGTCCAAGAGACCCAGTACTTC.

The chain carries TRBV18 and TRBJ1-5; no firm D call. CDR1 and CDR2 from the germline V gene are KGHSH and LQKENI. Trimming cost V 3 bases and J 7 bases, with 13 bases left between them. The length of the CDR3 is 14 residues. The CDR3 coding sequence is TGTGCCAGCTCACCGTCTGGGAGAGCCCAGCCCCAGCATTTT. Translation gives CASSPSGRAQPQHF.

The chain employs TRBV7-9 and TRBJ1-1; 8 bases match TRBD1. J was trimmed by 1 base and V by 5 bases; bases with no gene match: 3. Germline CDR1 SEHNR, CDR2 FQNEAQ (reference sequence). CDR3 length: 14 amino acids. CDR3 sequence: CASSVGQGNTEAFF. CDR3 DNA sequence: TGTGCCAGCAGCGTCGGACAGGGGAACACTGAAGCTTTCTTT.

The chain couples TRBV5-5 to TRBJ1-1; D might be TRBD1 (5 bases). CDR3 length: 14 residues. CDR1 and CDR2 from the germline V gene are SGHKS and YYEKEE (reference sequence). V lost 5 bases to trimming and J lost 4 bases, with 15 bases between them. The CDR3 DNA sequence: TGTGCCAGCAGGCCGGGGGGAGTTGGCACTGAAGCTTTCTTT. This codes for CASRPGGVGTEAFF.

J is TRBJ1-1 and V is TRBV6-5, with unresolved D. Germline V gene lookup returns CDR1 MNHEY and CDR2 SVGAGI. The CDR3 contains 13 residues. V gave up 9 bases and J gave up 1 base, with 12 bases separating them. For the CDR3, the DNA is TGTGCCAGTTCCAGGAATTGGAACACTGAAGCTTTCTTT. Protein: CASSRNWNTEAFF.

J is TRBJ2-1 and V is TRBV11-3; TRBD2 aligns across 9 bases. J lost 2 bases, V lost 2 bases, and 1 base had no gene match. In germline, CDR1 is SGHNT, CDR2 YENEEA. This CDR3 has 15 amino acids. CDR3 loop: CASSLRLAAYNEQFF. CDR3 nucleotide sequence: TGTGCCAGCAGCTTAAGACTAGCGGCCTACAATGAGCAGTTCTTC.

The CDR3, as DNA: TGTGCCAGCAGTCCCACCCTACTAGCGGGGGTGGGCAAAAACATTCAGTACTTC. Protein product: CASSPTLLAGVGKNIQYF. This sequence joins TRBV28 and TRBJ2-4; 11 bases are shared with TRBD2. CDR1 and CDR2 (germline): MDHEN, SYDVKM. This CDR3 has 18 residues. The trim removed 5 bases at V and 3 bases at J, leaving 12 bases unmatched.

The V gene is TRBV11-2, the J gene TRBJ2-7; tentative D call: TRBD1 (6 bases). The CDR3 consists of 14 residues. Germline V CDR1 and CDR2: SGHAT, FQNNGV. V gave up 0 bases and J gave up 3 bases, with 9 bases separating them. The DNA of the CDR3 is TGTGCCAGCAGCTTAGAGTACAGGGTCTACGAGCAGTACTTC. It codes for CASSLEYRVYEQYF. Full variable domain (outside the CDR3, taken from reference TRBV11-2 and TRBJ2-7): EAGVAQSPRYKIIEKRQSVAFWCNPISGHATLYWYQQILGQGPKLLIQFQNNGVVDDSQLPKDRFSAERLKGVDSTLKIQPAKLEDSAVYLCASSLEYRVYEQYFGPGTRLTVT.

This clone showed up just a few times. Distinct nucleotide sequences in the sample also encode this CDR3. The chain joins TRBV7-6 to TRBJ1-5, with 9 nucleotides matching TRBD1. The CDR3 has 17 residues. Germline CDR1 is SGHVS and CDR2 is FNYEAQ. The V gene end was trimmed by 1 base and the J gene end by 9 bases; junction bases not matched to a gene: 13. CDR3 region: CASSLGGRQGGSGPQHF. CDR3 bases: TGTGCCAGCAGCTTAGGGGGTCGACAGGGGGGCTCGGGGCCCCAGCATTTT.

This clone was recorded at least ten times. J is TRBJ2-7 and V is TRBV11-2; 10 bases map to TRBD1. Germline V gene sequence: CDR1 SGHAT, CDR2 FQNNGV. J was trimmed by 3 bases and V by 5 bases; bases with no gene match: 10. The CDR3 is 16 amino acids. The CDR3, as DNA: TGTGCCAGCAGCCCCTTAGGGCGGACAGGGGGCTACGAGCAGTACTTC. It codes for CASSPLGRTGGYEQYF.

The rearrangement joins TRBV4-2 to TRBJ2-7; maybe TRBD2 (6 bases). Trimming removed 1 base at V and 0 bases at J, with 10 bases between. The CDR3 consists of 15 residues. CDR1 is LGHNA and CDR2 is YNFKEQ in the germline V gene. The CDR3 region has the DNA TGTGCCAGCAGCCAAGGTTTAGCGGCCTCCTACGAGCAGTACTTC. Protein: CASSQGLAASYEQYF.

The chain couples TRBV5-1 to TRBJ2-3, with D maybe TRBD1 (6 bases). The length of the CDR3 is 17 residues. The V gene's germline CDR1 is SGHRS and CDR2 YFSETQ. V was cut by 1 base and J by 4 bases, with 19 bases left in between. CDR3 DNA: TGCGCCAGCAGCTTGAGGTCCGACAGGACGGCGTCAGATACGCAGTATTTT. Amino acids: CASSLRSDRTASDTQYF.

Of note for this clone: Additional DNA sequences in this sample encode the identical CDR3. V gene TRBV7-9 combines with J gene TRBJ1-1, with TRBD1 matching 7 bases. The CDR3 runs 14 residues. Trimming took 3 bases from V and 2 from J; bases not matched to a gene: 3. CDR1 and CDR2 (germline): SEHNR, FQNEAQ (reference sequence). In nucleotides, the CDR3 is TGTGCCAGCAGCTTGGGACAGACAAACACTGAAGCTTTCTTT. Translated, it gives CASSLGQTNTEAFF.

This chain uses TRBV5-1 with TRBJ2-3, with 8 positions matching TRBD1. The length of the CDR3 is 14 residues. Germline V gene lookup returns CDR1 SGHRS and CDR2 YFSETQ. V lost 2 bases and J lost 2; bases outside the gene matches: 1. Here the CDR3 reads CASSFRGPTDTQYF. In nucleotides, the CDR3 is TGCGCCAGCAGCTTCAGGGGGCCCACAGATACGCAGTATTTT. Complete variable domain (other parts from reference TRBV5-1 and TRBJ2-3): KAGVTQTPRYLIKTRGQQVTLSCSPISGHRSVSWYQQTPGQGLQFLFEYFSETQRNKGNFPGRFSGRQFSNSRSEMNVSTLELGDSALYLCASSFRGPTDTQYFGPGTRLTVL.

CDR3: CASKARGAGESYEQYF. The CDR3 DNA follows: TGCGCCAGCAAGGCCAGGGGTGCGGGAGAGTCCTACGAGCAGTACTTC. This sequence joins TRBV5-1 and TRBJ2-7, with D possibly being TRBD2 (7 bases). Germline-derived CDR1 and CDR2 are SGHRS and YFSETQ. The CDR3 covers 16 residues. Trimming removed 6 bases at V and 1 base at J, with 20 bases between.

The J gene is TRBJ2-7, the V gene TRBV18; 7 bases match TRBD2. V shed 3 bases and J 6 bases; nucleotides not matched to a gene: 11. Looked up from germline, CDR1 is KGHSH and CDR2 is LQKENI. CDR3 length: 15 residues. The CDR3 DNA sequence: TGTGCCAGCTCACCCCCGACTAGCCTACGGTCCGAGCAGTACTTC. Its protein is CASSPPTSLRSEQYF.

V and J are TRBV5-1 and TRBJ2-1; TRBD1 matches at 8 bases. Germline lookup yields CDR1 SGHRS and CDR2 YFSETQ. V was clipped by 4 bases and J by 4 bases; unmatched bases: 7. This CDR3 is 15 amino acids long. The CDR3 region is CASSGGQGSYNEQFF. CDR3 in DNA: TGCGCCAGCAGCGGCGGACAGGGAAGTTACAATGAGCAGTTCTTC.

The chain combines TRBV7-2 with TRBJ1-2, with 7 bases identical to TRBD1. The J segment lost 7 bases and the V segment lost 5 bases, leaving 10 bases of the junction unmatched. This CDR3 has 14 amino acids. The V gene's germline CDR1 is SGHTA and CDR2 FQGNSA. CDR3 in DNA: TGTGCCAGCAGCCTCCTCCGACAGGGCGGTGGCTACACCTTC. Translated, it gives CASSLLRQGGGYTF.

This sequence joins TRBV7-2 and TRBJ2-5; D possibly corresponds to TRBD2 (5 bases). Germline lookup yields CDR1 SGHTA and CDR2 FQGNSA. V lost 5 bases to trimming and J lost 0 bases, with 10 bases between them. This CDR3 contains 14 residues. In DNA form, the CDR3 reads TGTGCCAGCAGCACGGGGTCGTACCAAGAGACCCAGTACTTC. It specifies CASSTGSYQETQYF.

This clone appeared once. V is TRBV5-1 and J is TRBJ2-2; perhaps TRBD1 as D (5 bases). CDR1 SGHRS and CDR2 YFSETQ come from the germline V gene. The ends were cut back, 4 bases at V and 6 bases at J, with 19 bases in the middle. The CDR3 loop spans 16 amino acids. This CDR3 is CASSPHYRTDSGELFF. Written as DNA, the CDR3 is TGCGCCAGCAGCCCCCATTACAGGACCGATTCCGGGGAGCTGTTTTTT.

The genes are TRBV10-3 and TRBJ1-1; weak D call: TRBD1 (6 bases). Trimming removed 11 bases at V and 0 bases at J, with 16 bases between. Germline V CDR1 and CDR2: ENHRY, SYGVKD. The CDR3 totals 14 residues. The chain's CDR3 is CAARAGALNTEAFF. CDR3 bases: TGTGCCGCCCGGGCGGGGGCCTTGAACACTGAAGCTTTCTTT.

The J gene is TRBJ2-7, the V gene TRBV7-9, with a tentative D call TRBD2 (5 bases). The CDR3 sequence is 14 residues long. Trimming cost V 5 bases and J 4 bases, with 15 bases left between them. Per the germline V gene, CDR1 is SEHNR and CDR2 is FQNEAQ (reference sequence). The DNA of the CDR3 is TGTGCCAGCAGCCCACGGACTTCGGGTTACGAGCAGTACTTC. This codes for CASSPRTSGYEQYF.

This chain uses TRBV29-1 with TRBJ1-3; D may be TRBD1 (6 bases). Germline CDR1 SQVTM, CDR2 ANQGSEA. The CDR3 runs to 13 residues. V lost 4 bases and J lost 7, with 14 bases in between. CDR3 loop: CSVGLTGSNTIYF. The CDR3, as DNA: TGCAGCGTTGGTCTTACAGGGAGTAACACCATATATTTT.

This clone was seen once. This chain joins TRBV5-1 and TRBJ2-4; 11 bases agree with TRBD2. Germline V CDR1 and CDR2: SGHRS, YFSETQ. CDR3 size: 16 residues. With V trimmed by 4 bases and J by 4 bases, 7 bases remained unmatched. The CDR3 sequence: CASSQATSGAKNIQYF. The CDR3 bases are TGCGCCAGCAGCCAAGCGACTAGCGGGGCGAAAAACATTCAGTACTTC.

The table lists this clone with a few counts. The rearrangement uses TRBV18 and TRBJ1-1, with D perhaps matching TRBD1 (5 bases). Germline CDR1 and CDR2: KGHSH and LQKENI. This CDR3 comprises 16 residues. V shed 2 bases and J shed 7 bases, with 20 bases lying between them. The CDR3 DNA is TGTGCCAGCTCACCAATGGAGGGGCGCGGTGTAGGTGAAGCTTTCTTT. Residues: CASSPMEGRGVGEAFF. The full variable domain, rest sourced from reference TRBV18 and TRBJ1-1, is NAGVMQNPRHLVRRRGQEARLRCSPMKGHSHVYWYRQLPEEGLKFMVYLQKENIIDESGMPKERFSAEFPKEGPSILRIQQVVRGDSAAYFCASSPMEGRGVGEAFFGQGTRLTVV.

The V gene is TRBV6-2 or TRBV6-3, the J gene TRBJ2-5, with 9 bases lining up with TRBD2. This CDR3 is 18 amino acids long. V was clipped by 6 bases and J by 0 bases; unmatched bases: 14. The germline gives CDR1 MNHEY, CDR2 SVGEGT. CDR3 DNA sequence: TGTGCCAGCAGCCGCTTGAGCGGGGGGCCCAGGTACCAAGAGACCCAGTACTTC. The encoded protein is CASSRLSGGPRYQETQYF.